This TCR beta chain is drawn from a study of CD8 T cells in ankylosing spondylitis. V gave up 3 bases and J gave up 9 bases, with 12 bases separating them. This CDR3 is built from 13 residues. Study-wide findings and caveats: As reported, disease-linked clones showed significant enrichment in matched ankylosing spondylitis synovial fluid. Peripheral blood held disease-linked clones only at relatively low frequency, and these were CD8+. One TCR beta motif, made up of 7 or 8 highly homologous variants, appeared characteristic of ankylosing spondylitis blood.

With molecular barcodes, quantitative 5'-RACE was used to make the TCR beta libraries. TCRdb reprocessed the 5' RACE reads via MiXCR and lists one record per CDR3 protein. The sample consists of a few hundred thousand distinct CDR3 sequences, about 11% of them appearing once. This clonotype was observed many times. As yet, its antigen is unknown. The sample consisted of blood, either unsorted or a sorted T cell fraction (not recorded which). The chain joins TRBV12-3 or TRBV12-4 to TRBJ2-1, with a weak D call TRBD1 (6 bases). This TCR was sampled from a male donor with ankylosing spondylitis or in good health (not recorded which). The CDR3 reads CASSLGLGGEQFF. The CDR3 DNA reads as TGTGCCAGCAGTTTGGGGCTAGGGGGTGAGCAGTTCTTC.